This T cell receptor (beta chain) was captured in a study of T-cell memory formation after mild COVID-19. TCRdb ran MiXCR on the 5' RACE reads and lists one entry per CDR3 protein. This table has about 340,000 distinct CDR3 sequences, about 21% appearing once. A word on this clonotype: Its antigen is unidentified.

Study findings and constraints: Clonal second-wave expansions that peaked on day 37 had unconfirmed SARS-CoV-2 specificity. Day 15 to 85 contracting clones showed balanced CD4/CD8; later expanders leaned CD4+. Contracting CD4+ clones sat mainly in CM and EM; CD8+ in EMRA.

This TCR was recovered from an adult woman who had mild COVID-19 (a few samples of this study predate the infection). Cell type and time point are not known. The specimen sequenced was PBMCs or a T cell subset sorted from them (not recorded which).

The CDR3 region has the DNA TGTGCCAGCAGCCGGGGACAGTATAGCAATCAGCCCCAGCATTTT. It encodes CASSRGQYSNQPQHF. The rearrangement joins TRBV6-5 to TRBJ1-5; 7 nucleotides align to TRBD1. Germline CDR1 is MNHEY and CDR2 is SVGAGI. The CDR3 contains 15 residues. Unmatched junction bases numbered 5, after V lost 6 bases and J lost 0 bases.